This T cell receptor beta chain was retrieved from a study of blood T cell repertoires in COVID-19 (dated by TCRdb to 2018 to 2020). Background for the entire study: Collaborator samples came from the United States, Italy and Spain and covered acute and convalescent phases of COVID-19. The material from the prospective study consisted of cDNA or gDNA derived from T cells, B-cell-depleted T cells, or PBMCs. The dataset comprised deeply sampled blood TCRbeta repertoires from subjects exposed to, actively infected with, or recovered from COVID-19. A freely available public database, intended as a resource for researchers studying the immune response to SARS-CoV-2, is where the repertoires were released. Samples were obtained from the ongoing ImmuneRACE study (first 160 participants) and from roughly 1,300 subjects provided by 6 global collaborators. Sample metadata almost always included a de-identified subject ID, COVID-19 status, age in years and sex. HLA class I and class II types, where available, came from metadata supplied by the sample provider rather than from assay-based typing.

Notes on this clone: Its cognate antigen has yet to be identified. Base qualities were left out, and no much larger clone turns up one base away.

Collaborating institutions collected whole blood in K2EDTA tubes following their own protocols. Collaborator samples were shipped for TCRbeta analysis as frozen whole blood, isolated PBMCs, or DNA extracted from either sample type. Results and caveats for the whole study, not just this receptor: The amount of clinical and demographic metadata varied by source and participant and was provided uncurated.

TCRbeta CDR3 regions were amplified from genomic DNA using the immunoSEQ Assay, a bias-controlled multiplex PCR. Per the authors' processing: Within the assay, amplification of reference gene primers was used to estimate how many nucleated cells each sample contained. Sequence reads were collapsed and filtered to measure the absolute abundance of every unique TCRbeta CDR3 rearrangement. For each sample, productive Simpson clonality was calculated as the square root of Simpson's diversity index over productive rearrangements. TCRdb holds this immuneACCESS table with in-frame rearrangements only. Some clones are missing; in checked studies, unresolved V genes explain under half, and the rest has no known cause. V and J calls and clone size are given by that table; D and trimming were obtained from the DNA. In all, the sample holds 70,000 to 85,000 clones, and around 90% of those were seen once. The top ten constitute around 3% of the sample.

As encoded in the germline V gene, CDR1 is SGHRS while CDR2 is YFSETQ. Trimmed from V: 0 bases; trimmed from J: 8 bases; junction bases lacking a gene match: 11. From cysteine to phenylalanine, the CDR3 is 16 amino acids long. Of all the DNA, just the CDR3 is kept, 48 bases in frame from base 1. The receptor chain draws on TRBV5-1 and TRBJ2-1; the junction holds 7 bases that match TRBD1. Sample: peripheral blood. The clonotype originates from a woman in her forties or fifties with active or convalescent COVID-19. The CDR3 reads CASSLGQGLGSDEQFF. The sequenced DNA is TGCGCCAGCAGCTTGGGACAGGGCCTAGGTAGTGATGAGCAGTTCTTC.